These T cell receptor beta chains were read from a single sample in a study of response to subunit inactivated influenza vaccine. From the RT-PCR reads, TCRdb called clonotypes with MiXCR, one entry per CDR3 protein. This table holds hundreds of thousands of distinct CDR3 sequences, 7.6% found once. The specimen was PBMCs from blood, collected 23 to 25 months after vaccination. The source is a man aged 45 to 75 who received an inactivated influenza vaccine. The CDR3 runs from the conserved cysteine through the conserved F or W. D genes are given only for firm matches. Size is stated for part of the rows, as once, few or many counts, or as a class when the clone is expanded.

len: 14; v_gene: TRBV12-3/TRBV12-4; abundance: few; j_gene: TRBJ2-7; d_gene: .; CDR3nt: TGTGCCAGCAGTCGCCTAACAGGGAACAACGAGCAGTACTTC; CDR3aa: CASSRLTGNNEQYF
len: 14; v_gene: TRBV20-1; abundance: few; j_gene: TRBJ1-5; d_gene: .; CDR3nt: TGCAGTGCTAAGGTTCCCTATAGCAATCAGCCCCAGCATTTT; CDR3aa: CSAKVPYSNQPQHF
len: 14; v_gene: TRBV10-2; abundance: .; j_gene: TRBJ1-6; d_gene: .; CDR3nt: TGCGCCAGCAGTGATGCAGGGATAGGTTCACCCCTCCACTTT; CDR3aa: CASSDAGIGSPLHF
len: 13; v_gene: TRBV14; abundance: few; j_gene: TRBJ1-2; d_gene: .; CDR3nt: TGTGCCAGCAGCCCCTTAGGGGCGGGAGGCTACACCTTC; CDR3aa: CASSPLGAGGYTF
len: 13; v_gene: TRBV5-1; abundance: few; j_gene: TRBJ2-5; d_gene: .; CDR3nt: TGCGCCAGCAGCGGGCAGTGGCAAGAGACCCAGTACTTC; CDR3aa: CASSGQWQETQYF
len: 14; v_gene: TRBV7-9; abundance: few; j_gene: TRBJ1-4; d_gene: .; CDR3nt: TGTGCCAGCAGCTTTGGGCCTCTGCGGGAAAAACTGTTTTTT; CDR3aa: CASSFGPLREKLFF
len: 14; v_gene: TRBV6-1; abundance: few; j_gene: TRBJ2-2; d_gene: .; CDR3nt: TGTGCCAGCAGGCCCACAGGGGGGGGAGGGGAGCTGTTTTTT; CDR3aa: CASRPTGGGGELFF
len: 14; v_gene: TRBV6-1; abundance: .; j_gene: TRBJ2-2; d_gene: TRBD1; CDR3nt: TGTGCCAGCTGGGGACAGAGGAACACCGGGGAGCTGTTTTTT; CDR3aa: CASWGQRNTGELFF
len: 12; v_gene: TRBV5-1; abundance: many; j_gene: TRBJ2-7; d_gene: .; CDR3nt: TGCGCCAGCAGCTTGGAGGGCACGGCGCAGTACTTC; CDR3aa: CASSLEGTAQYF
len: 16; v_gene: TRBV7-9; abundance: few; j_gene: TRBJ2-5; d_gene: TRBD2; CDR3nt: TGTGCCAGCAGCTTTCTTGGACTAGCGGGGCGGGAGACCCAGTACTTC; CDR3aa: CASSFLGLAGRETQYF
len: 13; v_gene: TRBV25-1; abundance: few; j_gene: TRBJ2-5; d_gene: .; CDR3nt: TGTGCCAGCAGTGAAACGTTGTGGGAGACCCAGTACTTC; CDR3aa: CASSETLWETQYF
len: 15; v_gene: TRBV15; abundance: many; j_gene: TRBJ2-3; d_gene: TRBD2; CDR3nt: TGTGCCACCAGCTATGGGAGCGGGAGGACAGATACGCAGTATTTT; CDR3aa: CATSYGSGRTDTQYF
len: 14; v_gene: TRBV10-3; abundance: few; j_gene: TRBJ1-6; d_gene: .; CDR3nt: TGTGCCATCAAGGACGAGTGGAATAATTCACCCCTCCACTTT; CDR3aa: CAIKDEWNNSPLHF
len: 14; v_gene: TRBV29-1; abundance: .; j_gene: TRBJ2-1; d_gene: .; CDR3nt: TGCAGCGTTCAACAGGGGGGGTCCATCAATGAGCAGTTCTTC; CDR3aa: CSVQQGGSINEQFF
len: 12; v_gene: TRBV7-2; abundance: many; j_gene: TRBJ2-1; d_gene: .; CDR3nt: TGTGCCAGCAGCTCACTAGCTAATGAGCAGTTCTTC; CDR3aa: CASSSLANEQFF
len: 14; v_gene: TRBV20-1; abundance: many; j_gene: TRBJ2-1; d_gene: TRBD2; CDR3nt: TGCAGTGCTAGTGGGACTAGCGGTTTTGATGAGCAGTTCTTC; CDR3aa: CSASGTSGFDEQFF
len: 12; v_gene: TRBV12-3/TRBV12-4; abundance: few; j_gene: TRBJ2-5; d_gene: .; CDR3nt: TGTGCCAGCAGTAACCTCATAGAGACCCAGTACTTC; CDR3aa: CASSNLIETQYF
len: 11; v_gene: TRBV6-2/TRBV6-3; abundance: few; j_gene: TRBJ1-1; d_gene: .; CDR3nt: TGTGCCACCAGGGGCGGTTCTGAAGCTTTCTTT; CDR3aa: CATRGGSEAFF
len: 16; v_gene: TRBV6-1; abundance: few; j_gene: TRBJ2-4; d_gene: TRBD2; CDR3nt: TGTGCCAGCAGTCCAGGACTAGCGGACATCAAAAACATTCAGTACTTC; CDR3aa: CASSPGLADIKNIQYF
len: 13; v_gene: TRBV6-5; abundance: few; j_gene: TRBJ2-7; d_gene: .; CDR3nt: TGTGCCAGCAGTTCCAGGGCCAACTACGAGCAGTACTTC; CDR3aa: CASSSRANYEQYF
len: 16; v_gene: TRBV6-2/TRBV6-3; abundance: .; j_gene: TRBJ2-4; d_gene: .; CDR3nt: TGTGCCAGCATTCCTATCCCGGGACCTGCCAAAAACATTCAGTACTTC; CDR3aa: CASIPIPGPAKNIQYF
len: 13; v_gene: TRBV7-2; abundance: few; j_gene: TRBJ1-2; d_gene: .; CDR3nt: TGTGCCAGCAGCTTTGTGGGGGCGCATGGCTACACCTTC; CDR3aa: CASSFVGAHGYTF
len: 14; v_gene: TRBV6-5; abundance: few; j_gene: TRBJ1-1; d_gene: .; CDR3nt: TGTGCCAGCAGTTACTCGACCGGGGTGGATGAAGCTTTCTTT; CDR3aa: CASSYSTGVDEAFF
len: 15; v_gene: TRBV29-1; abundance: few; j_gene: TRBJ1-1; d_gene: .; CDR3nt: TGCAGCGCCACCAAATACACAGGGTGGAACACTGAAGCTTTCTTT; CDR3aa: CSATKYTGWNTEAFF
len: 15; v_gene: TRBV2; abundance: many; j_gene: TRBJ2-1; d_gene: TRBD2; CDR3nt: TGTGCCAGCAATCTCCCGGGACTAGCGGACCCCGAGCAGTTCTTC; CDR3aa: CASNLPGLADPEQFF
len: 15; v_gene: TRBV6-2/TRBV6-3; abundance: few; j_gene: TRBJ2-1; d_gene: TRBD2; CDR3nt: TGTGCCAGCAGTTATGGGCTAGCGGGGTTCGGTGAGCAGTTCTTC; CDR3aa: CASSYGLAGFGEQFF
len: 16; v_gene: TRBV12-5; abundance: .; j_gene: TRBJ2-1; d_gene: TRBD2; CDR3nt: TGTGCTAGTGGTTCGCCCGGGACTAGCGGGTACAATGAGCAGTTCTTC; CDR3aa: CASGSPGTSGYNEQFF
len: 11; v_gene: TRBV28; abundance: few; j_gene: TRBJ1-2; d_gene: .; CDR3nt: TGTGCCAGCACCGACCACACTTCGTACACCTTC; CDR3aa: CASTDHTSYTF
len: 14; v_gene: TRBV12-3/TRBV12-4; abundance: .; j_gene: TRBJ2-7; d_gene: .; CDR3nt: TGTGCCAGCAGTACTTTCATGGATTCCTACGAGCAGTACTTC; CDR3aa: CASSTFMDSYEQYF
len: 16; v_gene: TRBV6-1; abundance: few; j_gene: TRBJ2-1; d_gene: .; CDR3nt: TGTGCCAGCAGTGACGGGACTGTACTTTCCTACAATGAGCAGTTCTTC; CDR3aa: CASSDGTVLSYNEQFF
len: 11; v_gene: TRBV29-1; abundance: few; j_gene: TRBJ2-7; d_gene: TRBD1; CDR3nt: TGCAGCGTTGCACAGGGGTACGAGCAGTACTTC; CDR3aa: CSVAQGYEQYF
len: 15; v_gene: TRBV20-1; abundance: .; j_gene: TRBJ2-2; d_gene: TRBD2; CDR3nt: TGCAGTGCTAGAGTGCTAGCGGTAAACACCGGGGAGCTGTTTTTT; CDR3aa: CSARVLAVNTGELFF
len: 14; v_gene: TRBV5-5; abundance: many; j_gene: TRBJ2-2; d_gene: .; CDR3nt: TGTGCCAGCAGCTCGGACGGGAACACCGGGGAGCTGTTTTTT; CDR3aa: CASSSDGNTGELFF
len: 15; v_gene: TRBV27; abundance: .; j_gene: TRBJ2-2; d_gene: TRBD1; CDR3nt: TGTGCCATAAGGACAGGGGGCGCGAACACCGGGGAGCTGTTTTTT; CDR3aa: CAIRTGGANTGELFF
len: 13; v_gene: TRBV20-1; abundance: .; j_gene: TRBJ1-1; d_gene: .; CDR3nt: TGCAGTGCTAGTCCTGCGGCGAACACTGAAGCTTTCTTT; CDR3aa: CSASPAANTEAFF
len: 14; v_gene: TRBV5-1; abundance: .; j_gene: TRBJ1-1; d_gene: .; CDR3nt: TGCGCCAGCAGCACCTCCGGGACTTCCACTGAAGCTTTCTTT; CDR3aa: CASSTSGTSTEAFF
len: 15; v_gene: TRBV7-8; abundance: few; j_gene: TRBJ1-6; d_gene: .; CDR3nt: TGTGCCAGCAGCCCCGCCGGGGGAAGGGATTCACCCCTCCACTTT; CDR3aa: CASSPAGGRDSPLHF
len: 15; v_gene: TRBV7-8; abundance: many; j_gene: TRBJ2-1; d_gene: TRBD2; CDR3nt: TGTGCCAGCAGCTCTAGCGGGAAAATAAACAATGAGCAGTTCTTC; CDR3aa: CASSSSGKINNEQFF
len: 13; v_gene: TRBV12-3/TRBV12-4; abundance: many; j_gene: TRBJ1-2; d_gene: .; CDR3nt: TGTGCCAGCAGTCCCGGCCGAGTCTATGGCTACACCTTC; CDR3aa: CASSPGRVYGYTF
len: 14; v_gene: TRBV10-3; abundance: .; j_gene: TRBJ2-7; d_gene: TRBD1; CDR3nt: TGTGCCACAACAGACAGGGGGAGTTCCTACGAGCAGTACTTC; CDR3aa: CATTDRGSSYEQYF
len: 16; v_gene: TRBV7-2; abundance: few; j_gene: TRBJ2-7; d_gene: TRBD2; CDR3nt: TGTGCCAGCAGCTTAGAGGGGACTAGCGGTTCCTACGAGCAGTACTTC; CDR3aa: CASSLEGTSGSYEQYF
len: 12; v_gene: TRBV12-3/TRBV12-4; abundance: .; j_gene: TRBJ1-1; d_gene: .; CDR3nt: TGTGCCAGCAAACCTTTGAACACTGAAGCTTTCTTT; CDR3aa: CASKPLNTEAFF
len: 14; v_gene: TRBV29-1; abundance: few; j_gene: TRBJ2-5; d_gene: TRBD1; CDR3nt: TGCAGCGTTTTACTCGGGACAGTAGTGAAGACCCAGTACTTC; CDR3aa: CSVLLGTVVKTQYF